The 14 T cell receptor beta chains listed next were all sequenced from one sample in a study of Ad26.COV2.S vaccination and SARS-CoV-2 variants. Treatment meaning: roughly 19 received Ad26.COV2.S at low or high dose, single or two shots; about 5 received placebo; per-sample allocation not given. Sampling took place 63 days after the first vaccine or placebo injection. The repertoire was sequenced with immunoSEQ multiplex PCR; TCRdb's copy has only in-frame clones and lacks some. The sample shows around 380,000 clones, about 88% of them seen only once. Sequencing used peripheral blood, obtained in a trial of Ad26.COV2.S vaccine versus placebo. These receptors all stem from a person between 18 and 65 years old who received the Ad26.COV2.S COVID-19 vaccine or a placebo.

The V call is TRBV7-2, the J call TRBJ2-6; D gene unclear. Trimming took off 1 base at V and 5 bases at J, with 12 bases between the two ends. Germline CDR1 SGHTA, CDR2 FQGNSA. This CDR3 region has 16 residues. The DNA of the CDR3 is TGTGCCAGCAGCTTAGAGTTTGCGGATAGGGCCAACGTCCTGACTTTC. Its protein product is CASSLEFADRANVLTF.

CDR3 DNA: TGTGCCAGCAGCTTAGAGCGGACGCACAATCAGCCCCAGCATTTT. Amino acids: CASSLERTHNQPQHF. The V gene is TRBV7-8, the J gene TRBJ1-5; no clear D. CDR3 size: 15 residues. V was trimmed by 1 base and J by 3 bases, leaving 10 bases between them. Looked up from germline, CDR1 is SGHVS and CDR2 is FQNEAQ.

The rearrangement uses TRBV15 and TRBJ1-3; TRBD1 aligns across 7 bases. J was trimmed by 0 bases and V by 1 base; bases with no gene match: 3. The CDR3 runs to 16 residues. CDR1 is LNHNV and CDR2 is YYDKDF in the germline V gene (reference sequence). DNA for the CDR3: TGTGCCACCAGCAGAGCAGGGACAGACTCTGGAAACACCATATATTTT. Residues: CATSRAGTDSGNTIYF.

The chain has TRBV6-4 and TRBJ2-1; 11 nucleotides align to TRBD2. Germline CDR1 is MRHNA and CDR2 is SNTAGT. The J segment lost 2 bases and the V segment lost 0 bases, leaving 9 bases of the junction unmatched. The CDR3 sequence is 19 residues long. CDR3 in DNA: TGTGCCAGCAGTGACTCGACTAGCGGGGTCACGATCCCCTACAATGAGCAGTTCTTC. It codes for CASSDSTSGVTIPYNEQFF.

This chain's CDR3 is CASSLRTGENNSPLHF. CDR3 bases: TGTGCCAGCAGCTTAAGGACAGGGGAGAACAATTCACCCCTCCACTTT. The chain links TRBV5-4 to TRBJ1-6; 9 nucleotides line up with TRBD1. Trimming cost V 2 bases and J 7 bases; bases outside gene matches: 7. Germline V gene lookup returns CDR1 SGHNT and CDR2 YYREEE (reference sequence). The length of the CDR3 is 16 residues. Full variable domain (missing parts from reference TRBV5-4 and TRBJ1-6): ETGVTQSPTHLIKTRGQQVTLRCSSQSGHNTVSWYQQALGQGPQFIFQYYREEENGRGNFPPRFSGLQFPNYSSELNVNALELDDSALYLCASSLRTGENNSPLHFGNGTRLTVT.

This chain links TRBV6-6 with TRBJ1-1, with 7 bases lining up with TRBD1. J lost 10 bases, V lost 6 bases, and 5 bases had no gene match. Germline-derived CDR1 and CDR2 are MNHNY and SVGAGI (reference sequence). CDR3 size: 11 residues. The DNA for the CDR3 is TGTGCCAGCAGGCTGACAGGGACAGCTTTCTTT. Its translation: CASRLTGTAFF.

A word on this clone: The sample holds other DNA sequences that translate to the same CDR3. The chain couples TRBV7-2 to TRBJ2-5; 9 positions agree with TRBD2. Germline lookup yields CDR1 SGHTA and CDR2 FQGNSA. With 4 bases clipped from V and 3 bases from J, the junction kept 0 bases outside the gene matches. The CDR3 extends over 13 amino acids. CDR3 sequence: CASSSSGEETQYF. The CDR3 coding sequence is TGTGCCAGCAGCTCTAGCGGGGAAGAGACCCAGTACTTC.

The V and J genes are TRBV19 and TRBJ1-1; 9 nucleotides align to TRBD1. CDR1 and CDR2 from the germline V gene are LNHDA and SQIVND (reference sequence). This CDR3 has 17 residues. After removal of 5 bases from V and 5 bases from J, the junction contained 15 bases not matched to a gene. Here the CDR3 reads CASSSGYPRTGETEAFF. CDR3 bases: TGTGCCAGTAGTTCCGGGTATCCGAGGACAGGGGAGACTGAAGCTTTCTTT.

This rearrangement joins TRBV7-2 to TRBJ1-3; no reliable D call. V lost 0 bases to trimming and J lost 0 bases, with 6 bases between them. The CDR3 is 15 residues long. Germline CDR1 SGHTA, CDR2 FQGNSA. The DNA of the CDR3 is TGTGCCAGCAGCTTAGCGATGTTCTCTGGAAACACCATATATTTT. Its protein product is CASSLAMFSGNTIYF.

This clone turned up a few times. The chain joins TRBV19 to TRBJ1-5; 10 positions agree with TRBD1. There are 18 residues in the CDR3. Trimming at V came to 1 base and at J to 7 bases, leaving 13 bases not matched to a gene. CDR1 and CDR2 (germline): LNHDA, SQIVND (reference sequence). The CDR3 sequence is CASSIAFSDRGARQPQHF. CDR3 coding DNA: TGTGCCAGTAGTATAGCATTTTCGGACAGGGGGGCCCGGCAGCCCCAGCATTTT.

The gene calls are TRBV5-4 and TRBJ1-4; D is uncertain. The CDR3 covers 15 residues. V dropped 0 bases and J dropped 5 bases, with 11 bases sitting between them. CDR1 is SGHNT and CDR2 is YYREEE in the germline V gene (reference sequence). The CDR3: CASSLVGSTNEKLFF. The CDR3 DNA follows: TGTGCCAGCAGCTTGGTGGGCAGCACCAATGAAAAACTGTTTTTT.

The table lists this clone with a count of one. This rearrangement joins TRBV9 to TRBJ2-1, with D unresolved. The CDR3 spans 14 residues. Trimming took 3 bases from V and 2 from J, leaving 9 bases between them. Germline CDR1 reads SGDLS; CDR2 reads YYNGEE. This CDR3 reads CASSASVAYNEQFF. In nucleotides, the CDR3 is TGTGCCAGCAGCGCAAGCGTGGCCTACAATGAGCAGTTCTTC.

V and J are TRBV11-3 and TRBJ2-2; D gene ambiguous. Germline CDR1 is SGHNT and CDR2 is YENEEA. Deletions cut 5 bases from V and 4 bases from J, with 11 bases between. The CDR3 runs to 14 residues. The CDR3 sequence: CASSAIPFTGELFF. The CDR3, as DNA: TGTGCCAGCAGCGCAATACCTTTCACCGGGGAGCTGTTTTTT.

This clone was recorded a few times. Other DNA sequences within the sample encode an identical CDR3. V is TRBV2 and J is TRBJ1-2; D call uncertain. V gave up 3 bases and J gave up 5 bases, with 7 bases separating them. Germline CDR1 and CDR2: SNHLY and FYNNEI. CDR3 length equals 12 residues. This CDR3 reads CASSEAAYGYTF. The CDR3 region has the DNA TGTGCCAGCAGTGAGGCCGCTTATGGCTACACCTTC.